This T cell receptor beta chain was captured in a study of cytomegalovirus exposure and HLA in healthy donors. Use of 60 Vbeta and 13 Jbeta primers characterized the PCR. TCRdb's table, derived via immunoSEQ multiplex PCR, lists solely in-frame clones and lacks some. The sample lists about 31,000 clones, 35% to 50% seen once, with roughly 2.1% in the top ten. On this clone itself: What it recognizes is unknown.

Germline V gene sequence: CDR1 ENHRY, CDR2 SYGVKD. V dropped 10 bases and J dropped 0; count of bases not matched to a gene: 10. The CDR3 is 15 residues long. Donors showed nominal health when sampled, although they likely had unrecorded immune exposures. Whole-study results and caveats: Reportedly, fewer N-insertions than the approximately 700-donor mean appeared in an Asian-associated ancestry cluster in a later analysis. It was only CMV serostatus that was available as immune exposure information. In vitro testing confirmed a few CMV-associated chains as specific for CMV antigens.

J is TRBJ2-3 and V is TRBV10-3; 7 bases fit TRBD1. The sequenced sample was PBMCs. The TCR sequence derives from a woman between 45 and 65 years old in good health and CMV-seronegative. The CDR3 region has the DNA TGTGCCACCGGTCGACAGGGCACTAGCACAGATACGCAGTATTTT. Residues: CATGRQGTSTDTQYF.